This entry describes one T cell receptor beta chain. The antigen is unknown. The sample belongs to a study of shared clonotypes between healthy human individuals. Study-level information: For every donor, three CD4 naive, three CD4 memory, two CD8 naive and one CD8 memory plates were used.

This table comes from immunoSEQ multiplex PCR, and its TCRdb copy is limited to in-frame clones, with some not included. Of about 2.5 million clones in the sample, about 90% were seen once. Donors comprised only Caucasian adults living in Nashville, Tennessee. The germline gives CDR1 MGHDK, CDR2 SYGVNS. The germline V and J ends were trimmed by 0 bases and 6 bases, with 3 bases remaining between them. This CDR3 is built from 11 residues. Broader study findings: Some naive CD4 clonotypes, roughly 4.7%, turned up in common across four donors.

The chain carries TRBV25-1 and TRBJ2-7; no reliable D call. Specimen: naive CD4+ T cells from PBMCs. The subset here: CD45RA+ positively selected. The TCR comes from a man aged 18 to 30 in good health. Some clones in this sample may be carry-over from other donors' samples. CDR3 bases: TGTGCCAGCAGTGAATATCTCGAGCAGTACTTC. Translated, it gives CASSEYLEQYF.